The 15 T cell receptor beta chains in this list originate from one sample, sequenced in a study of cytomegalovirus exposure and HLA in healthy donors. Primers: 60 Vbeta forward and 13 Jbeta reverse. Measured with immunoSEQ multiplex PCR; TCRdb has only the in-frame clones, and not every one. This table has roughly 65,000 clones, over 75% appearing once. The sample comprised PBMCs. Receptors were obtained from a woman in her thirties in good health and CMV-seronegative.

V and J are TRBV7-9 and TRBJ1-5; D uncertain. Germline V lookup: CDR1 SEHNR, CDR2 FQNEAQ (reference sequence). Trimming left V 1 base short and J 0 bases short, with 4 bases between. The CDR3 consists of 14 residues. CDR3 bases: TGTGCCAGCAGCTTAGGAGATAGCAATCAGCCCCAGCATTTT. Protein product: CASSLGDSNQPQHF.

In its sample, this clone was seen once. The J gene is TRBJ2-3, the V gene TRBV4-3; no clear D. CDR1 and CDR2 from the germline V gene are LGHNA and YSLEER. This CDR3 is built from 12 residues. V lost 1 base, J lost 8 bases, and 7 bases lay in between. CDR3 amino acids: CASSQGALTQYF. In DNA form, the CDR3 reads TGCGCCAGCAGCCAAGGAGCGCTTACGCAGTATTTT.

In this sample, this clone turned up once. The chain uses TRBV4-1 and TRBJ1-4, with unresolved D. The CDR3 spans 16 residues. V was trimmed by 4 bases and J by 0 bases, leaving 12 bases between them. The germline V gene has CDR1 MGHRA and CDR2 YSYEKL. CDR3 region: CASSLAEGATNEKLFF. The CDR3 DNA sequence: TGCGCCAGCAGCCTCGCTGAGGGTGCAACTAATGAAAAACTGTTTTTT.

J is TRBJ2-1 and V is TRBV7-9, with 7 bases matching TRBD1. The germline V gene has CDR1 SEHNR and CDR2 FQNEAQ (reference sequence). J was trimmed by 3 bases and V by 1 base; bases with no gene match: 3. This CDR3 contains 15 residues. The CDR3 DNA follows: TGTGCCAGCAGCTTAGTCAGGGGGTTCTACAATGAGCAGTTCTTC. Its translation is CASSLVRGFYNEQFF.

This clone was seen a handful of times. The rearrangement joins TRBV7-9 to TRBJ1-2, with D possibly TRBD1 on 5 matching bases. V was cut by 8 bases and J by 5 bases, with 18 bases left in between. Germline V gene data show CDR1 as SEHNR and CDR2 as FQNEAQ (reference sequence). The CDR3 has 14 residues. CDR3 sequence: CASGGGTFLYGYTF. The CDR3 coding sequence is TGTGCCAGCGGGGGTGGGACTTTCCTTTATGGCTACACCTTC.

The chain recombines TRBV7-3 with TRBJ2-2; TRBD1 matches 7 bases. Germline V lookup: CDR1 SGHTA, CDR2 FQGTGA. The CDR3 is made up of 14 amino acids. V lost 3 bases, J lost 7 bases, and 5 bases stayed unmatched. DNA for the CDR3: TGTGCCAGCAGCTTGATAGGGGGCAGCGGGGAGCTGTTTTTT. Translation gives CASSLIGGSGELFF.

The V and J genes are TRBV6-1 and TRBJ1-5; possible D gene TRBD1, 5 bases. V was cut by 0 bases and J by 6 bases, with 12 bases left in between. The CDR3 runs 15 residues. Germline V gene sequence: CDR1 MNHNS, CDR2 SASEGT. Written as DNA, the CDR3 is TGTGCCAGCAGTGAAGCTGGGCAGGGCATTCAGCCCCAGCATTTT. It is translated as CASSEAGQGIQPQHF.

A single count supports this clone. The CDR3 is CASSESRVQETQYF. CDR3 DNA sequence: TGTGCCAGCAGTGAATCTAGAGTCCAAGAGACCCAGTACTTC. V usage is TRBV6-1 and J usage is TRBJ2-5; D ambiguous. Trimming pared 2 bases from V and 1 base from J, leaving 8 bases between. The CDR3 is made up of 14 amino acids. The germline gives CDR1 MNHNS, CDR2 SASEGT.

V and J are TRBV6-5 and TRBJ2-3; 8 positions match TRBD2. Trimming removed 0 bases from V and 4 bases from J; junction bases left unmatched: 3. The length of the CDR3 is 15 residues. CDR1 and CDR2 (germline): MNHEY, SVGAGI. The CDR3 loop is CASSYSLAEPDTQYF. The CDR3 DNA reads TGTGCCAGCAGTTACTCACTAGCGGAGCCAGATACGCAGTATTTT.

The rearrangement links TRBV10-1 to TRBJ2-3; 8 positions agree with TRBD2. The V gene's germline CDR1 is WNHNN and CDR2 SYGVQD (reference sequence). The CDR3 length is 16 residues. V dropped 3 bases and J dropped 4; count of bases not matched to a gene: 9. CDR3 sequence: CASSDWGREGPDTQYF. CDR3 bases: TGCGCCAGCAGTGATTGGGGACGGGAGGGCCCAGATACGCAGTATTTT.

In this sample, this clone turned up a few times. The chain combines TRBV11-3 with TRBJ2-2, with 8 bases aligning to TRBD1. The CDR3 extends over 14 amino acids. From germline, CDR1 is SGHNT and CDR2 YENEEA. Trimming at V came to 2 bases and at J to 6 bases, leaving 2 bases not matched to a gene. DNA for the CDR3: TGTGCCAGCAGCTTACAGGGGGCTCCCGGGGAGCTGTTTTTT. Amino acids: CASSLQGAPGELFF.

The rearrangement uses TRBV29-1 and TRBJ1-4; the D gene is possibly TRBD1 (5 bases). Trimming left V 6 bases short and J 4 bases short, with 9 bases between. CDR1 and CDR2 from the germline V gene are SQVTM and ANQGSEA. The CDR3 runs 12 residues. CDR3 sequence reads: CSVRVVNEKLFF. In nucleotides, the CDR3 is TGCAGCGTCAGGGTAGTTAATGAAAAACTGTTTTTT.

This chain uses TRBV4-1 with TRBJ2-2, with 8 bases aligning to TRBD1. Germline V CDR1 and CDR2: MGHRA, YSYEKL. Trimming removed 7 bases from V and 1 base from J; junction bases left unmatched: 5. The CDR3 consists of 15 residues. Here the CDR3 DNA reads TGCGCCAGCACCCCCGGGACAGGGAACACCGGGGAGCTGTTTTTT. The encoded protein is CASTPGTGNTGELFF.

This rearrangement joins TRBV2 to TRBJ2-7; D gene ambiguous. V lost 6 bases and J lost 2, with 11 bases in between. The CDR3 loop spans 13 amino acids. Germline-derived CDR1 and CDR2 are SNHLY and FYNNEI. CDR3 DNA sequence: TGTGCCAGCAGCCCCAGTCGTGCCTACGAGCAGTACTTC. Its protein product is CASSPSRAYEQYF.

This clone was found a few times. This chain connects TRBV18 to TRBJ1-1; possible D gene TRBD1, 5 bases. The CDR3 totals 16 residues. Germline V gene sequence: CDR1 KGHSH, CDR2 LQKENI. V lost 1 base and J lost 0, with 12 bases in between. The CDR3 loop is CASSPQDTRMNTEAFF. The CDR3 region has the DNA TGTGCCAGCTCACCACAGGACACCAGAATGAACACTGAAGCTTTCTTT.